What follows are 16 T cell receptor beta chains derived from one specimen sequenced in a study of CD8 T cells in Susac syndrome. Reverse transcription of about 0.5 to 1 ug RNA used random hexamers. TCRdb reprocessed the immunoSEQ multiplex PCR reads with MiXCR, giving one entry per CDR3 protein. The repertoire includes some 100,000 distinct CDR3 sequences, about 90% of them detected once, and over 0.12% sits in the top ten. Sequencing input: CD4+ T cells from PBMCs. These receptors were obtained from a human donor in good health.

The J gene is TRBJ1-5, the V gene TRBV6-2 or TRBV6-3, with D uncertain. The CDR3 has 13 residues. V lost 6 bases and J 0 bases, leaving 6 bases between the germline ends. Per the germline V gene, CDR1 is MNHEY and CDR2 is SVGEGT. The CDR3 reads CASSGLSNQPQHF. DNA of the CDR3: TGTGCCAGCAGCGGCCTTAGCAATCAGCCCCAGCATTTT.

The chain couples TRBV27 to TRBJ1-2, with D unclear. With 4 bases removed from V and 6 bases from J, the gap between germline ends came to 21 bases. This CDR3 comprises 16 residues. Germline lookup yields CDR1 MNHEY and CDR2 SMNVEV (reference sequence). CDR3 DNA sequence: TGTGCCAGCAGTTCCCTTCCCTCGGCCTGGTACCATGGCTACACCTTC. It translates to CASSSLPSAWYHGYTF.

This sequence joins TRBV29-1 and TRBJ2-1; TRBD1 agrees at 10 bases. The CDR3 covers 15 residues. V was clipped by 6 bases and J by 6 bases; unmatched bases: 11. Germline V gives CDR1 SQVTM, CDR2 ANQGSEA. The CDR3 loop reads CSVERTGGNFNEQFF. The CDR3 DNA reads as TGCAGCGTGGAAAGGACAGGGGGGAATTTCAATGAGCAGTTCTTC.

The chain carries TRBV12-3 or TRBV12-4 and TRBJ2-1; D gene ambiguous. This CDR3 spans 16 amino acids. V dropped 6 bases and J dropped 6 bases, with 21 bases sitting between them. The CDR3 DNA sequence: TGTGCCAGCAGAAAATCCACGTCCCCTACGGGCAATGAGCAGTTCTTC. It translates to CASRKSTSPTGNEQFF.

This chain joins TRBV29-1 and TRBJ2-2; the match to TRBD2 covers 8 bases. Trimming removed 6 bases from V and 4 bases from J; junction bases left unmatched: 10. This CDR3 comprises 15 residues. In germline, CDR1 is SQVTM, CDR2 ANQGSEA. The CDR3 DNA sequence: TGCAGCGTCAAAATCGGGGGGGTTTCCACCGGGGAGCTGTTTTTT. Translating gives CSVKIGGVSTGELFF.

V gene TRBV20-1 combines with J gene TRBJ2-5, with TRBD2 matching over 11 bases. Per germline, CDR1 DFQATT and CDR2 SNEGSKA (reference sequence). Trimming at V came to 3 bases and at J to 4 bases, leaving 4 bases not matched to a gene. The CDR3 spans 14 residues. The CDR3 DNA reads as TGCAGTGCTAGTCCTGGGACTAGCGGAGAGACCCAGTACTTC. Its translation: CSASPGTSGETQYF.

The chain employs TRBV7-9 and TRBJ2-3, with TRBD2 matching 10 bases. There are 16 residues in the CDR3. Per germline, CDR1 SEHNR and CDR2 FQNEAQ (reference sequence). Unmatched junction bases numbered 3, after V lost 1 base and J lost 2 bases. This CDR3 reads CASSLELAGTTDTQYF. The DNA of the CDR3 is TGTGCCAGCAGCTTAGAACTAGCGGGGACCACAGATACGCAGTATTTT. Based on the CDR3 plus reference TRBV7-9 and TRBJ2-3, the full variable domain is DTGVSQNPRHKITKRGQNVTFRCDPISEHNRLYWYRQTLGQGPEFLTYFQNEAQLEKSRLLSDRFSAERPKGSFSTLEIQRTEQGDSAMYLCASSLELAGTTDTQYFGPGTRLTVL.

The chain employs TRBV27 and TRBJ1-6; D is undetermined. In germline, CDR1 is MNHEY, CDR2 SMNVEV (reference sequence). This CDR3 region has 15 residues. The germline V and J ends were trimmed by 7 bases and 2 bases, with 12 bases remaining between them. DNA of the CDR3: TGTGCCAGCAACTCGGGGAACGCCTATAATTCACCCCTCCACTTT. The encoded protein is CASNSGNAYNSPLHF.

The V call is TRBV7-2, the J call TRBJ2-1; D is perhaps TRBD1 or TRBD2 (6 bases each). The germline CDR1 and CDR2 sequences are SGHTA and FQGNSA. The CDR3 covers 15 residues. Trimming took 3 bases from V and 8 from J, leaving 17 bases between them. For the CDR3, the DNA is TGTGCCAGCAGCTTCTCGTTCAGGGGAGGAGATGAGCAGTTCTTC. It is translated as CASSFSFRGGDEQFF.

The rearrangement links TRBV7-3 to TRBJ2-1; 9 bases agree with TRBD2. CDR3 length: 18 amino acids. Per germline, CDR1 SGHTA and CDR2 FQGTGA. V lost 4 bases to trimming and J lost 7 bases; unmatched junction nucleotides: 17. This CDR3 is CASSSLPGLAGRRNEQFF. CDR3 bases: TGTGCCAGCAGCTCACTACCGGGGCTAGCGGGGCGTCGGAATGAGCAGTTCTTC.

V is TRBV9 and J is TRBJ1-1; 7 bases match TRBD1. This CDR3 is built from 13 residues. Germline V gives CDR1 SGDLS, CDR2 YYNGEE. V was pared by 6 bases and J by 8 bases, with 10 bases of the junction left unmatched. The CDR3 DNA reads TGTGCCAGCAACAGTCCAGGGGGAAGGGAAGCTTTCTTT. Its translation: CASNSPGGREAFF.

The count of this clonotype is one. This chain connects TRBV7-2 to TRBJ1-2; D remains ambiguous. The germline V and J ends were trimmed by 1 base and 4 bases, with 10 bases remaining between them. The CDR3 covers 14 residues. Germline V gene lookup returns CDR1 SGHTA and CDR2 FQGNSA. This CDR3 reads CASSLGWGSYGYTF. Here the CDR3 DNA reads TGTGCCAGCAGCTTAGGATGGGGTAGCTATGGCTACACCTTC.

The chain employs TRBV3-1 and TRBJ1-3, with D maybe TRBD1 (5 bases). V lost 0 bases, J lost 6 bases, and 18 bases lay in between. The CDR3 totals 17 residues. The V gene's germline CDR1 is LGHDT and CDR2 YNNKEL (reference sequence). This CDR3 is CASSQDLGTGRLNTIYF. The CDR3 coding sequence is TGTGCCAGCAGCCAAGATCTTGGGACCGGCAGGCTAAACACCATATATTTT.

The chain joins TRBV5-1 to TRBJ1-2; weak D call: TRBD1 (6 bases). Germline loops: CDR1 SGHRS, CDR2 YFSETQ. Trimming took 4 bases from V and 0 from J, leaving 16 bases between them. CDR3 length: 16 residues. The CDR3 DNA sequence: TGCGCCAGCAGCCCCGGGGGGCAGGGAGCTAACTATGGCTACACCTTC. It specifies CASSPGGQGANYGYTF.

The J gene is TRBJ1-5, the V gene TRBV23-1; D is ambiguous. TRBV23-1 is known as an ORF, though its function is uncertain. V was cut by 6 bases and J by 0 bases, with 9 bases left in between. The CDR3 runs to 14 residues. CDR3 protein: CASRGIDSNQPQHF. The CDR3, as DNA: TGCGCCAGCAGGGGGATCGATAGCAATCAGCCCCAGCATTTT.

The chain is built from TRBV7-9 and TRBJ2-7; no clear D gene. V lost 8 bases and J lost 7, with 15 bases in between. The CDR3 has 12 amino acids. Germline CDR1 SEHNR, CDR2 FQNEAQ (reference sequence). CDR3 nucleotides: TGTGCCAGCGGTGGCCTTGGGCAAGAGCAGTACTTC. As protein: CASGGLGQEQYF.